Listed below are T cell receptor beta chains from one sample, sequenced in a study of identical twins. TCRdb reprocessed the 5' RACE reads via MiXCR and lists one record per CDR3 protein. The table shows 270,000 or so distinct CDR3 sequences, with about 8.9% occurring only once. These data were also filed under a second study, of yellow fever vaccine responses in identical twins.

Specimen: CD8+ T cells sorted from blood. Receptors originate from a woman between 18 and 29 years old in good health. Each CDR3 is given with its conserved first and last residue. D genes are given only for firm matches. Only part of the rows carry a size: once, few, many, or a class if the clone is expanded.

>TRBJ2-7|few|NA|TRBV4-1
CASSQIFRDEQYF
TGCGCCAGCAGCCAAATATTCCGGGACGAGCAGTACTTC
>TRBJ2-7|NA|NA|TRBV7-9
CASSPQVVPLYEQYF
TGTGCCAGCAGCCCCCAGGTGGTGCCCCTCTACGAGCAGTACTTC
>TRBJ2-1|few|TRBD2|TRBV29-1
CSVEGWTSVYNEQFF
TGCAGCGTTGAAGGGTGGACTAGCGTCTACAATGAGCAGTTCTTC
>TRBJ2-1|NA|NA|TRBV12-3/TRBV12-4
CASSPRPIIPEFF
TGTGCCAGCAGTCCTAGACCAATTATACCGGAGTTCTTC
>TRBJ2-5|many|TRBD2|TRBV12-3/TRBV12-4
CASSGLAGGETQYF
TGTGCCAGCAGCGGACTAGCGGGAGGGGAGACCCAGTACTTC
>TRBJ2-7|many|TRBD2|TRBV4-3
CASSPGSSGRDEQYF
TGCGCCAGCAGCCCCGGTTCTAGCGGGAGAGATGAGCAGTACTTC
>TRBJ2-1|few|TRBD2|TRBV7-8
CASSPVGGSSYNEQFF
TGTGCCAGCAGCCCCGTGGGGGGGAGCTCCTACAATGAGCAGTTCTTC
>TRBJ2-1|few|TRBD1|TRBV11-2
CASSGQGFNEQFF
TGTGCCAGCAGCGGACAGGGGTTCAATGAGCAGTTCTTC
>TRBJ2-7|NA|NA|TRBV7-9
CASSPSARQDLPYEQYF
TGTGCCAGCAGCCCTTCGGCCCGACAGGATTTGCCCTACGAGCAGTACTTC
>TRBJ1-1|many|NA|TRBV6-1
CASTEGYTEAFF
TGTGCCAGCACCGAGGGGTACACTGAAGCTTTCTTT
>TRBJ1-2|few|TRBD1|TRBV12-3/TRBV12-4
CASSLTGGGGYTF
TGTGCCAGCAGTCTCACAGGGGGTGGTGGCTACACCTTC
>TRBJ2-3|NA|TRBD1|TRBV19
CASSILQGEGTDTQYF
TGTGCCAGTAGTATACTACAGGGGGAGGGCACAGATACGCAGTATTTT
>TRBJ2-7|NA|TRBD1|TRBV19
CASSIWTGEEQYF
TGTGCCAGTAGTATCTGGACAGGGGAAGAGCAGTACTTC
>TRBJ2-1|NA|NA|TRBV30
CAWIGDGSSYNEQFF
TGTGCCTGGATCGGGGACGGAAGCTCCTACAATGAGCAGTTCTTC
>TRBJ2-1|NA|NA|TRBV28
CASRDYYNEQFF
TGTGCCAGCAGGGACTATTACAATGAGCAGTTCTTC
>TRBJ1-4|few|TRBD1|TRBV11-2
CASSLVGQGPLNEKLFF
TGTGCCAGCAGCTTAGTGGGACAGGGGCCTCTTAATGAAAAACTGTTTTTT
>TRBJ2-3|few|NA|TRBV7-9
CASSLGADLKADTQYF
TGTGCCAGCAGCTTGGGGGCGGACCTCAAGGCTGATACGCAGTATTTT
>TRBJ2-3|NA|NA|TRBV7-9
CASSLAGKSTDTQYF
TGTGCCAGCAGCTTAGCGGGGAAGAGCACAGATACGCAGTATTTT
>TRBJ2-3|few|TRBD2|TRBV29-1
CSVRGSSSGRGDTQYF
TGCAGCGTTAGGGGATCGTCTAGCGGGAGGGGGGATACGCAGTATTTT
>TRBJ2-7|NA|NA|TRBV12-3/TRBV12-4
CASALGGTYKQYF
TGTGCCAGCGCCCTTGGCGGGACCTACAAGCAGTACTTC
>TRBJ2-3|NA|TRBD2|TRBV6-2/TRBV6-3
CASNTPSGRVSDTQYF
TGTGCCAGCAACACCCCTAGCGGGAGGGTATCAGATACGCAGTATTTT
>TRBJ1-6|few|NA|TRBV21-1
CASSNHDGTVNSPLHF
TGTGCCAGCAGCAACCATGACGGGACCGTAAATTCACCCCTCCACTTT